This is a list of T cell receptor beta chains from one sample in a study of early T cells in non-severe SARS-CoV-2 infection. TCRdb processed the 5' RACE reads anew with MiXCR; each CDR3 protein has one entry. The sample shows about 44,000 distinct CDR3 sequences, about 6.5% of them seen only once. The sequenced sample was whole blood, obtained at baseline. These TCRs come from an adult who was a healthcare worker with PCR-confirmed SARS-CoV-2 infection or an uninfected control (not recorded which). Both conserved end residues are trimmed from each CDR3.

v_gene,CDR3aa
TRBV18,ASSPRSGNQPQH
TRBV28,ASSVTGWPGANVLT
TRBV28,ASSPVGRLVEVGPYEQY
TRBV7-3,ASSLWHQNTEAF
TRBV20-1,SAPAGQVRDTQY
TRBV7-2,ASSLYAGGRNEQF
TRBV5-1,ASSLAAGAETQY
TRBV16,ASSRTQGRQGNQPQH
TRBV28,ASTNSGSPYEQY
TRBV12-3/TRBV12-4,ASSSTHAAPEQY
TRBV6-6,ATTIPLAKNIQY
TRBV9,ASSLDSTYNSPLH
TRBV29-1,SVDLTGGGDTQY
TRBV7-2,ASSWDRPSGNTIY
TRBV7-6,ASSLAGVPSGRALETQY
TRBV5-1,ASSLDPDRDNSPLH
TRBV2,ASSEGTGEETQY
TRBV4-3,ASSQDPRLAGYNEQF
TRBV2,ASGATSGNTIY
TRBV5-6,ASSLVGVDHNEQF
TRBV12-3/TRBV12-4,ASTGNYNSPLH
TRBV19,ASQDRGLTGELF
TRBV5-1,ASRRTFEPYEQY
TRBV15,ATSREISGNTIY
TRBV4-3,ASSQDGRGTGELF
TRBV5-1,ASRGLPDYGYT
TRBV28,ASRPPRSPFYEQY
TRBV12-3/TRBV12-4,ASSLSSIQPQH
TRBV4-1,ASSQDPEGSVNEQF
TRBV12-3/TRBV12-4,ASRPRGGGSYGYT
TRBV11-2,ASSSVAGGPPNEQF
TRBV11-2,ASSLVWGNEAF